These 16 T cell receptor beta chains were sequenced from one sample in a study of cytomegalovirus exposure and HLA in healthy donors. Use of 60 Vbeta and 13 Jbeta primers characterized the PCR. Some clones are missing from TCRdb's copy, which holds only in-frame ones; the method was immunoSEQ multiplex PCR. The profile shows about 110,000 clones, over 70% of them singletons. Sequencing was performed on PBMCs. The receptors come from a male donor in good health and CMV-seronegative.

The gene calls are TRBV6-5 and TRBJ1-1; 9 bases are shared with TRBD1. The CDR3 runs to 16 residues. J was trimmed by 7 bases and V by 2 bases; bases with no gene match: 11. Germline V gene data show CDR1 as MNHEY and CDR2 as SVGAGI. In nucleotides, the CDR3 is TGTGCCAGCAGTTACACTCCGGCACAGGGGGCGGATGAAGCTTTCTTT. This gives the protein CASSYTPAQGADEAFF.

The chain joins TRBV5-1 to TRBJ2-1, with 15 bases matching TRBD2. V shed 0 bases and J 0 bases; nucleotides not matched to a gene: 7. Germline CDR1 reads SGHRS; CDR2 reads YFSETQ. This CDR3 contains 20 residues. CDR3 protein: CASSLVGLAGGPSSYNEQFF. DNA of the CDR3: TGCGCCAGCAGCTTGGTGGGACTAGCGGGAGGCCCCAGCTCCTACAATGAGCAGTTCTTC.

The chain carries TRBV4-1 and TRBJ1-1; 8 bases fit TRBD1. The CDR3 runs 16 residues. V gave up 1 base and J gave up 4 bases; unmatched junction bases: 8. CDR1 is MGHRA, CDR2 YSYEKL, per germline. The CDR3 region is CASSQVLDRGGTEAFF. The DNA of the CDR3 is TGCGCCAGCAGCCAAGTATTAGACAGGGGAGGCACTGAAGCTTTCTTT.

In its sample, this clone was seen once. J is TRBJ1-4 and V is TRBV27; TRBD1 matches 7 bases. The CDR3 has 15 amino acids. The germline V gene has CDR1 MNHEY and CDR2 SMNVEV (reference sequence). J was trimmed by 8 bases and V by 5 bases; bases with no gene match: 11. The CDR3 DNA is TGTGCCAGCAGTACCCTAACAGGGGTTGGGGAAAAACTGTTTTTT. Protein product: CASSTLTGVGEKLFF.

This rearrangement joins TRBV4-1 to TRBJ1-2, with D possibly being TRBD1 (5 bases). Germline assignment: CDR1 MGHRA and CDR2 YSYEKL. V lost 4 bases and J lost 2, with 20 bases in between. The CDR3 runs to 17 residues. CDR3 sequence: CASSRGSGWQGNYGYTF. The CDR3 nucleotides read TGCGCCAGCAGCCGAGGATCCGGGTGGCAGGGAAACTATGGCTACACCTTC.

The genes are TRBV7-9 and TRBJ2-1, with 10 bases that match TRBD2. The CDR3 length is 15 residues. CDR1 is SEHNR and CDR2 is FQNEAQ in the germline V gene (reference sequence). J gave up 7 bases and V 5 bases, and 8 bases lay outside the gene matches. The CDR3 region is CASSPLAGGRNEQFF. As DNA, the CDR3 is TGTGCCAGCAGCCCCTTAGCGGGAGGTCGAAATGAGCAGTTCTTC.

The CDR3 loop is CASSRDFNGELFF. In nucleotides, the CDR3 is TGTGCCAGCAGCCGGGACTTTAACGGGGAGCTGTTTTTT. This rearrangement joins TRBV6-5 to TRBJ2-2; D may be TRBD2 (6 bases). CDR3 length equals 13 residues. In germline, CDR1 is MNHEY, CDR2 SVGAGI. Trimming took 6 bases from V and 7 from J, leaving 12 bases between them.

This clone was counted a single time. This chain joins TRBV13 and TRBJ2-3; 9 bases are shared with TRBD2. With 3 bases clipped from V and 3 bases from J, the junction kept 7 bases outside the gene matches. Germline values: CDR1 PRHDT, CDR2 FYEKMQ (reference sequence). The CDR3 covers 16 residues. The DNA for the CDR3 is TGTGCCAGCAGCTTTGCGGGAGGGCCGGGGACAGATACGCAGTATTTT. It yields the protein CASSFAGGPGTDTQYF.

This clone has only one observation. The V and J genes are TRBV28 and TRBJ1-1, with D hard to call. Trimming removed 8 bases at V and 0 bases at J, with 16 bases between. Germline CDR1 MDHEN, CDR2 SYDVKM. The length of the CDR3 is 15 residues. The CDR3 DNA reads TGTGCCAGCGGTGACCTAGATGTCATGAACACTGAAGCTTTCTTT. Protein product: CASGDLDVMNTEAFF.

This chain uses TRBV5-4 with TRBJ2-5, with a weak D call TRBD2 (7 bases). The V gene's germline CDR1 is SGHNT and CDR2 YYREEE (reference sequence). The CDR3 extends over 15 amino acids. V lost 4 bases, J lost 2 bases, and 15 bases lay in between. CDR3 in amino acids: CASSPAGAEQETQYF. The DNA of the CDR3 is TGTGCCAGCAGCCCCGCGGGGGCAGAACAAGAGACCCAGTACTTC. Supplemented by reference TRBV5-4 and TRBJ2-5, the full variable domain reads ETGVTQSPTHLIKTRGQQVTLRCSSQSGHNTVSWYQQALGQGPQFIFQYYREEENGRGNFPPRFSGLQFPNYSSELNVNALELDDSALYLCASSPAGAEQETQYFGPGTRLLVL.

There are a few counts of this clone. The V gene is TRBV7-9, the J gene TRBJ2-5, with 11 nucleotides matching TRBD2. V trimming: 3 bases; J trimming: 0 bases; junction bases outside the gene matches: 0. CDR3 length: 15 amino acids. Germline CDR1 is SEHNR and CDR2 is FQNEAQ (reference sequence). CDR3 sequence reads: CASSLGLADQETQYF. In nucleotides, the CDR3 is TGTGCCAGCAGCTTGGGACTAGCGGACCAAGAGACCCAGTACTTC.

The chain joins TRBV2 to TRBJ2-6; 9 bases align to TRBD1. This CDR3 contains 16 residues. Germline trimming cut 10 bases from V and 0 bases from J; bases unmatched to any gene: 7. Per the germline V gene, CDR1 is SNHLY and CDR2 is FYNNEI. CDR3 DNA: TGTGCCAACACGGAGGGACAGGGCTCTGGGGCCAACGTCCTGACTTTC. Protein sequence: CANTEGQGSGANVLTF. Full variable domain (remainder filled in from reference TRBV2 and TRBJ2-6): EPEVTQTPSHQVTQMGQEVILRCVPISNHLYFYWYRQILGQKVEFLVSFYNNEISEKSEIFDDQFSVERPDGSNFTLKIRSTKLEDSAMYFCANTEGQGSGANVLTFGAGSRLTVL.

This clone was recorded once. The rearrangement joins TRBV4-1 to TRBJ2-1; 9 nucleotides match TRBD2. This CDR3 region has 17 residues. V gave up 0 bases and J gave up 8 bases; unmatched junction bases: 11. The germline gives CDR1 MGHRA, CDR2 YSYEKL. CDR3: CASSQDTGLASSDEQFF. The CDR3 bases are TGCGCCAGCAGCCAAGATACGGGACTAGCCTCTTCCGATGAGCAGTTCTTC.

This sequence joins TRBV7-9 and TRBJ2-7, with D uncertain. V was clipped by 1 base and J by 0 bases, with 7 bases between them. Germline V gene sequence: CDR1 SEHNR, CDR2 FQNEAQ (reference sequence). CDR3 length: 14 residues. In DNA, the CDR3 is TGTGCCAGCAGCTTAGTGGCTAGCTCCTACGAGCAGTACTTC. Protein: CASSLVASSYEQYF.

This CDR3 is CASSSTGYEQYF. In DNA, the CDR3 is TGTGCCAGCAGCTCTACAGGGTACGAGCAGTACTTC. The chain recombines TRBV5-5 with TRBJ2-7; tentatively, D is TRBD1 (6 bases). From germline, CDR1 is SGHKS and CDR2 YYEKEE (reference sequence). Trimming took 3 bases from V and 4 from J, leaving 8 bases between them. The CDR3 has 12 residues.

Notes on this clone: This same CDR3 is encoded by further DNA sequences in the sample. The V gene is TRBV28, the J gene TRBJ2-7; TRBD2 matches at 12 bases. V trimming: 6 bases; J trimming: 1 base; junction bases outside the gene matches: 4. The CDR3 length is 15 residues. Germline CDR1 is MDHEN and CDR2 is SYDVKM. The chain's CDR3 is CASSLAGGKSYEQYF. The CDR3 DNA is TGTGCCAGCAGCCTAGCGGGAGGGAAGTCCTACGAGCAGTACTTC.